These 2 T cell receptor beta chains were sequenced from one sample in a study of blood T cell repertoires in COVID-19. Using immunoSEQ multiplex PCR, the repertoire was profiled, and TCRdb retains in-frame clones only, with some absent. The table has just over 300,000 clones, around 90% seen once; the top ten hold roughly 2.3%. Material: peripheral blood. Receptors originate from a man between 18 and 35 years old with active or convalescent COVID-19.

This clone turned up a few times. DNA for the CDR3: TGTGCCAGCAGCCCGACTAGCGGGAGTTCAGATACGCAGTATTTT. Translating gives CASSPTSGSSDTQYF. V gene TRBV7-6 combines with J gene TRBJ2-3; 12 bases line up with TRBD2. With 5 bases clipped from V and 4 bases from J, the junction kept 4 bases outside the gene matches. The CDR3 runs to 15 residues. Germline CDR1 and CDR2: SGHVS and FNYEAQ.

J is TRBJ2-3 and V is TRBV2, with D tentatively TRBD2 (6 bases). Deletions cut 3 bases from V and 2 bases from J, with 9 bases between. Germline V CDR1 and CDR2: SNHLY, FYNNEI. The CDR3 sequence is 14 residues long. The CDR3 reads CASSDAGHTDTQYF. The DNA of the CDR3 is TGTGCCAGCAGTGATGCGGGGCACACAGATACGCAGTATTTT.